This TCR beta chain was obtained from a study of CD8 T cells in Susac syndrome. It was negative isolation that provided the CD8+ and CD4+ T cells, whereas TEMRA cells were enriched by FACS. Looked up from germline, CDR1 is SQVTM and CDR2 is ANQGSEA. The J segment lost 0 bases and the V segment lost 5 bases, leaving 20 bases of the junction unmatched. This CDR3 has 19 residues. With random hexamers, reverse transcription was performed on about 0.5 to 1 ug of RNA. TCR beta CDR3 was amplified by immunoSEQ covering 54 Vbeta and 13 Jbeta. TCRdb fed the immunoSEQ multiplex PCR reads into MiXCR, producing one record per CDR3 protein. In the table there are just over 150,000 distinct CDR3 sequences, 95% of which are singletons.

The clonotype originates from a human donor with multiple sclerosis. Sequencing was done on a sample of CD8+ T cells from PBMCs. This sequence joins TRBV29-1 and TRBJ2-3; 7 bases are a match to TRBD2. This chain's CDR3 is CSVQGAVPYSGASTDTQYF. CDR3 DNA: TGCAGCGTTCAAGGGGCAGTCCCCTACAGCGGGGCAAGCACAGATACGCAGTATTTT.